This T cell receptor (beta chain) was profiled in a study of long-term antiretroviral therapy in people with HIV. This clone was counted once. Survey-level immunoSEQ v3.0 assays were run. Assay: immunoSEQ multiplex PCR; the TCRdb copy retains only in-frame clones and omits some. This sample yields around 26,000 clones, of which roughly 83% are seen a single time; approximately 15% belongs to the top ten. This CDR3 region has 15 residues. The ends were cut back, 1 base at V and 4 bases at J, with 14 bases in the middle. Germline V gene sequence: CDR1 LNHNV, CDR2 YYDKDF (reference sequence). Participants with HIV, all of them, were treated in the United States. Samples held roughly 0.95-11 million cryopreserved PBMC before DNA extraction.

Sequencing was performed on unsorted PBMCs, taken 4.2 to 4.5 years after starting antiretroviral therapy. The chain joins TRBV15 to TRBJ2-7; a possible D gene is TRBD1 (6 bases). This receptor was taken from a man aged 25-45 years with HIV. The CDR3 spells CATSRGKDSTYEQYF. Here the CDR3 DNA reads TGTGCCACCAGCAGAGGAAAGGACAGTACATACGAGCAGTACTTC.